Following are 23 T cell receptor beta chains from one sample sequenced in a study of somatic mutations in cytotoxic T cells in rheumatoid arthritis. The table came from immunoSEQ multiplex PCR; TCRdb's copy has only in-frame clones and leaves some out. The sample has some 29,000 clones, 85% to 90% seen once. Sequenced sample: CD8+ T cells sorted from blood. The receptors were gathered from an adult with rheumatoid arthritis.

This chain connects TRBV11-2 to TRBJ2-7; D is tentatively TRBD1 or TRBD2 (6 bases each). Per the germline V gene, CDR1 is SGHAT and CDR2 is FQNNGV. The germline V and J ends were trimmed by 3 bases and 1 base, with 10 bases remaining between them. The CDR3 loop spans 14 amino acids. The CDR3 reads CASSFLGGSYEQYF. The DNA for the CDR3 is TGTGCCAGCAGCTTCCTAGGGGGGTCCTACGAGCAGTACTTC.

The CDR3 DNA is TGCGCCAGCAGTGCTCAGCTAGCGGGAGACTACAATGAGCAGTTCTTC. Amino acid sequence: CASSAQLAGDYNEQFF. The rearrangement links TRBV10-1 to TRBJ2-1; 10 bases match TRBD2. CDR3 length: 16 residues. V lost 4 bases, J lost 3 bases, and 6 bases stayed unmatched. Germline CDR1 is WNHNN and CDR2 is SYGVQD (reference sequence).

V gene TRBV28 combines with J gene TRBJ2-1; D is possibly TRBD2 (6 bases). The CDR3 extends over 14 amino acids. Germline V CDR1 and CDR2: MDHEN, SYDVKM. Deletions cut 5 bases from V and 4 bases from J, with 12 bases between. The CDR3 bases are TGTGCCAGCAGTCTCGGCGGGGCTTACAATGAGCAGTTCTTC. This encodes CASSLGGAYNEQFF. Variable domain in full (rest from reference TRBV28 and TRBJ2-1): DVKVTQSSRYLVKRTGEKVFLECVQDMDHENMFWYRQDPGLGLRLIYFSYDVKMKEKGDIPEGYSVSREKKERFSLILESASTNQTSMYLCASSLGGAYNEQFFGPGTRLTVL.

The V gene is TRBV6-5, the J gene TRBJ2-2; D unresolved. Between the trimmed V and J ends, which lost 5 bases and 0 bases, there was a span of 10 bases. CDR1 is MNHEY and CDR2 is SVGAGI in the germline V gene. This CDR3 is 15 amino acids long. CDR3 DNA: TGTGCCAGCAGTATTGACACCTCGAACACCGGGGAGCTGTTTTTT. This codes for CASSIDTSNTGELFF.

The chain recombines TRBV30 with TRBJ2-1, with D possibly matching TRBD2 (5 bases). V was shortened by 2 bases and J by 5 bases, with 10 bases between the two germline ends. Germline CDR1 reads GTSNPN; CDR2 reads SVGIG (reference sequence). The CDR3 is 13 amino acids. The CDR3 DNA follows: TGTGCCTGGAGTAACGGAGCGGACAATGAGCAGTTCTTC. This encodes CAWSNGADNEQFF.

In its sample, this clone was seen a few times. The V call is TRBV5-4, the J call TRBJ2-7; D is possibly TRBD1 or TRBD2 (5 bases each). V lost 1 base, J lost 4 bases, and 12 bases lay in between. There are 14 residues in the CDR3. The germline V gene has CDR1 SGHNT and CDR2 YYREEE (reference sequence). This CDR3 is CASSLPGTEYEQYF. The CDR3 DNA follows: TGTGCCAGCAGCTTGCCTGGGACCGAATACGAGCAGTACTTC.

V and J are TRBV7-3 and TRBJ2-3, with 12 bases matching TRBD2. The V segment lost 6 bases and the J segment 3 bases; nucleotides outside the gene matches: 4. Looked up from germline, CDR1 is SGHTA and CDR2 is FQGTGA. The CDR3 is made up of 15 amino acids. CDR3: CASSRTSGETDTQYF. CDR3 nucleotide sequence: TGTGCCAGCAGTCGGACTAGCGGGGAAACAGATACGCAGTATTTT.

The V gene is TRBV6-6, the J gene TRBJ2-3, with 9 bases identical to TRBD2. Germline V CDR1 and CDR2: MNHNY, SVGAGI (reference sequence). This CDR3 region has 16 residues. Trimming at V came to 2 bases and at J to 4 bases, leaving 7 bases not matched to a gene. This chain's CDR3 is CASSYGASGAPDTQYF. The CDR3 nucleotides read TGTGCCAGCAGTTACGGGGCTAGCGGGGCCCCAGATACGCAGTATTTT.

This rearrangement joins TRBV15 to TRBJ2-4; no reliable D call. This CDR3 region has 14 residues. V was trimmed by 5 bases and J by 0 bases, leaving 8 bases between them. The germline CDR1 and CDR2 sequences are LNHNV and YYDKDF (reference sequence). The CDR3 DNA is TGTGCCACCAGCGGGCCGAGAGCCAAAAACATTCAGTACTTC. Translated, it gives CATSGPRAKNIQYF. The full variable domain, completed using reference TRBV15 and TRBJ2-4, is DAMVIQNPRYQVTQFGKPVTLSCSQTLNHNVMYWYQQKSSQAPKLLFHYYDKDFNNEADTPDNFQSRRPNTSFCFLDIRSPGLGDTAMYLCATSGPRAKNIQYFGAGTRLSVL.

This chain links TRBV27 with TRBJ2-1, with TRBD2 identical over 7 bases. The CDR3 sequence is 16 residues long. The germline CDR1 and CDR2 sequences are MNHEY and SMNVEV (reference sequence). V lost 5 bases and J lost 2; bases outside the gene matches: 9. This CDR3 reads CASSLSRESAYNEQFF. Written as DNA, the CDR3 is TGTGCCAGCAGTCTTTCGCGGGAGAGCGCCTACAATGAGCAGTTCTTC.

The DNA of the CDR3 is TGTGCCAGCAGCTTAGCGGGACAGAGCTCTGGGGCCAACGTCCTGACTTTC. This translates into CASSLAGQSSGANVLTF. The chain combines TRBV7-6 with TRBJ2-6; 7 nucleotides line up with TRBD1. The V gene end was trimmed by 0 bases and the J gene end by 0 bases; junction bases not matched to a gene: 2. Germline V gives CDR1 SGHVS, CDR2 FNYEAQ. This CDR3 has 17 amino acids.

The chain links TRBV7-9 to TRBJ2-3; D call uncertain. Germline CDR1 SEHNR, CDR2 FQNEAQ (reference sequence). CDR3 size: 14 residues. V gave up 1 base and J gave up 1 base, with 6 bases separating them. The DNA of the CDR3 is TGTGCCAGCAGCTTAGTTCCGGGCACAGATACGCAGTATTTT. Its protein is CASSLVPGTDTQYF.

The DNA of the CDR3 is TGTGCCACCAGCGGCCGTGAAGGTTTAGCGGGTAACACCGGGGAGCTGTTTTTT. This sequence encodes CATSGREGLAGNTGELFF. This chain connects TRBV15 to TRBJ2-2, with 7 bases fitting TRBD2. CDR3 length: 18 amino acids. The V and J ends lost 5 bases and 2 bases, in that order; junction bases with no gene match: 14. The germline V gene encodes CDR1 LNHNV and CDR2 YYDKDF (reference sequence).

This chain joins TRBV6-1 and TRBJ1-2, with D perhaps matching TRBD1 (5 bases). Germline values: CDR1 MNHNS, CDR2 SASEGT. V was pared by 2 bases and J by 7 bases, with 17 bases between. CDR3 length: 15 amino acids. CDR3: CASSEYDGGSAGYTF. The DNA for the CDR3 is TGTGCCAGCAGTGAATACGATGGGGGGTCGGCTGGCTACACCTTC.

This chain joins TRBV15 and TRBJ2-7; D gene uncertain. The V end lost 0 bases, the J end lost 0 bases, and 12 bases lay between the germline ends. The V gene's germline CDR1 is LNHNV and CDR2 YYDKDF (reference sequence). This CDR3 contains 16 residues. The CDR3 sequence is CATSRDQRLTSYEQYF. CDR3 bases: TGTGCCACCAGCAGAGATCAGCGACTTACCTCCTACGAGCAGTACTTC. Complete variable domain (other parts from reference TRBV15 and TRBJ2-7): DAMVIQNPRYQVTQFGKPVTLSCSQTLNHNVMYWYQQKSSQAPKLLFHYYDKDFNNEADTPDNFQSRRPNTSFCFLDIRSPGLGDTAMYLCATSRDQRLTSYEQYFGPGTRLTVT.

This clone was observed a handful of times. This chain links TRBV7-9 with TRBJ2-7; D is undetermined. CDR1 is SEHNR and CDR2 is FQNEAQ in the germline V gene (reference sequence). The CDR3 covers 12 residues. V lost 5 bases and J 7 bases, leaving 12 bases between the germline ends. This chain's CDR3 is CASSLDAEEQYF. In DNA, the CDR3 is TGTGCCAGCAGCCTAGATGCCGAGGAGCAGTACTTC.

The rearrangement joins TRBV7-9 to TRBJ2-4, with no clear D. This CDR3 is built from 16 residues. The ends were cut back, 5 bases at V and 1 base at J, with 15 bases in the middle. Germline lookup yields CDR1 SEHNR and CDR2 FQNEAQ (reference sequence). CDR3 residues: CASSHTRASAKNIQYF. The CDR3 DNA sequence: TGTGCCAGCAGCCACACACGGGCCTCGGCCAAAAACATTCAGTACTTC.

The genes are TRBV7-6 and TRBJ2-5; D not resolved. CDR3 length: 14 residues. V was trimmed by 3 bases and J by 0 bases, leaving 8 bases between them. Germline values: CDR1 SGHVS, CDR2 FNYEAQ. CDR3 sequence (DNA): TGTGCCAGCAGCTTGAGCTGGTACCAAGAGACCCAGTACTTC. The encoded protein is CASSLSWYQETQYF.

In this sample, this clone turned up a few times. The rearrangement joins TRBV6-1 to TRBJ2-7; D is undetermined. Germline V gene lookup returns CDR1 MNHNS and CDR2 SASEGT. V gave up 4 bases and J gave up 4 bases, with 8 bases separating them. This CDR3 has 12 residues. The CDR3 coding sequence is TGTGCCAGCAGTGCCTATGGGTACGAGCAGTACTTC. It translates to CASSAYGYEQYF.

The chain uses TRBV6-1 and TRBJ2-7; 11 bases are shared with TRBD1. The germline gives CDR1 MNHNS, CDR2 SASEGT. The CDR3 runs to 15 residues. Losses at the gene ends were 2 bases for V and 5 bases for J; bases not matched to a gene: 5. The chain's CDR3 is CASSEWTGGGDEQYF. The CDR3 DNA is TGTGCCAGCAGTGAATGGACAGGGGGCGGGGACGAGCAGTACTTC.

The chain uses TRBV27 and TRBJ1-5, with 12 bases fitting TRBD1. V trimming: 6 bases; J trimming: 1 base; junction bases outside the gene matches: 7. Germline V gene data show CDR1 as MNHEY and CDR2 as SMNVEV (reference sequence). The CDR3 is made up of 17 amino acids. This chain's CDR3 is CASRIGTGGSSNQPQHF. The CDR3 DNA sequence: TGTGCCAGCAGGATCGGGACAGGGGGCTCGAGCAATCAGCCCCAGCATTTT.

The chain carries TRBV6-5 and TRBJ2-2; unclear D gene. Deletions cut 6 bases from V and 6 bases from J, with 8 bases between. Germline assignment: CDR1 MNHEY and CDR2 SVGAGI. This CDR3 has 12 residues. Here the CDR3 reads CASSKVSGELFF. CDR3 sequence (DNA): TGTGCCAGCAGCAAGGTGTCCGGGGAGCTGTTTTTT.

The rearrangement joins TRBV2 to TRBJ2-1; 9 bases align to TRBD2. Germline CDR1 and CDR2: SNHLY and FYNNEI. This CDR3 has 15 residues. Germline trimming cut 2 bases from V and 6 bases from J; bases unmatched to any gene: 5. DNA for the CDR3: TGTGCCAGCAGTGAACTTAGCGGGGGCAGCAATGAGCAGTTCTTC. This codes for CASSELSGGSNEQFF.